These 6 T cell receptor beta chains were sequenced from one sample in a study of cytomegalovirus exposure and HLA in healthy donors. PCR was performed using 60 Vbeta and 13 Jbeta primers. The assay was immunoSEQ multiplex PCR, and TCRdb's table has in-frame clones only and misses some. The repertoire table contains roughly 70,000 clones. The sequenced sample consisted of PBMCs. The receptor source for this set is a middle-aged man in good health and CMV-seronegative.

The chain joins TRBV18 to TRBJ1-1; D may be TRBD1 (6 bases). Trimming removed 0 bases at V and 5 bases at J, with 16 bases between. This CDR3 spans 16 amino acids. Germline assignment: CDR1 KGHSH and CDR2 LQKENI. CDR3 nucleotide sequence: TGTGCCAGCTCACCACCCACAGGGCCAGGTGGTACTGAAGCTTTCTTT. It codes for CASSPPTGPGGTEAFF.

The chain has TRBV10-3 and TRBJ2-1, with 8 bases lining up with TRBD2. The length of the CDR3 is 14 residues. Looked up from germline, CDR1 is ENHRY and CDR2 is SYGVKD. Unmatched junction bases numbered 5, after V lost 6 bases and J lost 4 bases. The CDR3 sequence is CAIRGAGEYNEQFF. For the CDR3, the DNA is TGTGCCATCAGGGGAGCGGGGGAATACAATGAGCAGTTCTTC.

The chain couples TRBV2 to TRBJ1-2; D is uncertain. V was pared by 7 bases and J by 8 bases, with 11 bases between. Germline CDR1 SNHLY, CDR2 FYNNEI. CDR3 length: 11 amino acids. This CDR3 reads CASTPSRGYTF. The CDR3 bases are TGTGCCAGCACCCCGTCGAGAGGCTACACCTTC.

The CDR3 DNA sequence: TGTGCCAGCAGCGTGAGACACGAGCAGTTCTTC. This codes for CASSVRHEQFF. The chain recombines TRBV11-2 with TRBJ2-1, with no clear D. There are 11 residues in the CDR3. CDR1 SGHAT and CDR2 FQNNGV come from the germline V gene. The germline V and J ends were trimmed by 5 bases and 10 bases, with 9 bases remaining between them.

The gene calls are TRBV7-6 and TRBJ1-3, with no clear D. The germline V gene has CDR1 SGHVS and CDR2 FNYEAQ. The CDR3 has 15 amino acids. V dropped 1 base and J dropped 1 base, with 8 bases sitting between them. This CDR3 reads CASSLGLTSGNTIYF. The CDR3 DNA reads TGTGCCAGCAGCTTAGGTCTCACATCTGGAAACACCATATATTTT.

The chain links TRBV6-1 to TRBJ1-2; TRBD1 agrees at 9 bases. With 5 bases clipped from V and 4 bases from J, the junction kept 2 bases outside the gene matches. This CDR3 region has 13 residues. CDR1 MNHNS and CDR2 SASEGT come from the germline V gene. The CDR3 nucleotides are TGTGCCAGCAGTAAGACAGGGGGCTATGGCTACACCTTC. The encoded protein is CASSKTGGYGYTF.